Below are 15 T cell receptor beta chains sequenced from a single sample in a study of shared clonotypes between healthy human individuals. Produced via immunoSEQ multiplex PCR; TCRdb's table is partial and in-frame only. Of roughly 2,000,000 clones listed, roughly 94% are singletons. Naive CD8 cells comprised CD45RO-negative, CCR7-positively selected cells, excluding terminally differentiated effector memory CD45RA+ cells. The material sequenced was naive CD8+ T cells sorted from blood. Receptors were obtained from a man aged 18 to 30 in good health.

This chain uses TRBV19 with TRBJ2-7; TRBD2 aligns across 9 bases. Unmatched junction bases numbered 11, after V lost 5 bases and J lost 6 bases. CDR3 size: 15 residues. Germline assignment: CDR1 LNHDA and CDR2 SQIVND (reference sequence). The CDR3 is CASSSGTSLYFEQYF. CDR3 in DNA: TGTGCCAGTAGTTCCGGGACTAGCCTATATTTCGAGCAGTACTTC.

The V call is TRBV4-2, the J call TRBJ1-1; D is perhaps TRBD1 (5 bases). The CDR3 spans 15 residues. Between the trimmed V and J ends, which lost 0 bases and 3 bases, there was a span of 11 bases. Germline-derived CDR1 and CDR2 are LGHNA and YNFKEQ. CDR3 protein: CASSQDGTLDTEAFF. As DNA, the CDR3 is TGTGCCAGCAGCCAAGATGGGACCCTAGACACTGAAGCTTTCTTT.

The V call is TRBV27, the J call TRBJ1-2; 12 bases are a match to TRBD1. J lost 6 bases, V lost 2 bases, and 1 base had no gene match. This CDR3 region has 14 residues. The V gene's germline CDR1 is MNHEY and CDR2 SMNVEV (reference sequence). CDR3 in amino acids: CASSLGTGGHGYTF. The CDR3 bases are TGTGCCAGCAGTTTAGGGACAGGGGGCCATGGCTACACCTTC.

V usage is TRBV4-3 and J usage is TRBJ2-3; no definite D call. CDR1 is LGHNA, CDR2 YSLEER, per germline. The CDR3 loop spans 20 amino acids. Trimming removed 0 bases from V and 2 bases from J, with 24 bases in between. The CDR3 DNA is TGCGCCAGCAGCCAAGATTACCCGGTGTATGTGTCACACCCCACAGATACGCAGTATTTT. This codes for CASSQDYPVYVSHPTDTQYF.

This clone came up once. The chain uses TRBV2 and TRBJ1-4, with a tentative D call TRBD1 (5 bases). The CDR3 sequence is 17 residues long. CDR1 is SNHLY and CDR2 is FYNNEI in the germline V gene. The V and J ends lost 7 bases and 4 bases respectively, with 22 bases between them. The CDR3 region has the DNA TGTGCCAGCACCAAGATGGGACTCCATGGGGTTAATGAAAAACTGTTTTTT. Protein product: CASTKMGLHGVNEKLFF.

In regard to this clone: The sample holds other DNA sequences that translate to the same CDR3. The chain joins TRBV5-6 to TRBJ2-7; 7 nucleotides line up with TRBD1. Losses at the gene ends were 4 bases for V and 2 bases for J; bases not matched to a gene: 6. In germline, CDR1 is SGHDT, CDR2 YYEEEE. This CDR3 comprises 14 residues. The DNA of the CDR3 is TGTGCCAGCAGCCTCGGGACAGCCGCCTACGAGCAGTACTTC. Encoded protein: CASSLGTAAYEQYF.

This clone was detected once. This chain joins TRBV27 and TRBJ2-1, with D perhaps being TRBD1 or TRBD2 (5 bases each). The V and J ends lost 8 bases and 8 bases respectively, with 13 bases between them. Per the germline V gene, CDR1 is MNHEY and CDR2 is SMNVEV (reference sequence). CDR3 length: 12 residues. The CDR3 region has the DNA TGTGCCAGCGGGGGTAGCCTATATGAGCAGTTCTTC. Translating gives CASGGSLYEQFF.

V gene TRBV29-1 combines with J gene TRBJ2-2, with 7 bases identical to TRBD1. Germline CDR1 SQVTM, CDR2 ANQGSEA. The V gene end was trimmed by 7 bases and the J gene end by 2 bases; junction bases not matched to a gene: 4. CDR3 size: 13 residues. The CDR3, as DNA: TGCAGCGGACGGGACAGCAACACCGGGGAGCTGTTTTTT. Translated: CSGRDSNTGELFF.

The chain joins TRBV13 to TRBJ2-5; 7 bases map to TRBD1. After removal of 3 bases from V and 2 bases from J, the junction contained 3 bases not matched to a gene. The CDR3 has 14 residues. Germline loops: CDR1 PRHDT, CDR2 FYEKMQ (reference sequence). The CDR3 sequence is CASSFWDSQETQYF. CDR3 nucleotide sequence: TGTGCCAGCAGCTTCTGGGACAGTCAAGAGACCCAGTACTTC. Full variable domain (missing parts from reference TRBV13 and TRBJ2-5): AAGVIQSPRHLIKEKRETATLKCYPIPRHDTVYWYQQGPGQDPQFLISFYEKMQSDKGSIPDRFSAQQFSDYHSELNMSSLELGDSALYFCASSFWDSQETQYFGPGTRLLVL.

This chain joins TRBV9 and TRBJ2-5, with D unresolved. The CDR3 consists of 13 residues. With 1 base removed from V and 4 bases from J, the gap between germline ends came to 8 bases. The germline V gene encodes CDR1 SGDLS and CDR2 YYNGEE. CDR3 loop: CASSVSQGETQYF. In DNA form, the CDR3 reads TGTGCCAGCAGCGTAAGCCAAGGAGAGACCCAGTACTTC.

The J gene is TRBJ2-7, the V gene TRBV7-6; D is ambiguous. V lost 0 bases and J lost 6, with 6 bases in between. This CDR3 is 12 amino acids long. Germline assignment: CDR1 SGHVS and CDR2 FNYEAQ. DNA for the CDR3: TGTGCCAGCAGCTTAGCAGGGTTCGAGCAGTACTTC. Translated, it gives CASSLAGFEQYF. Drawing the rest from reference TRBV7-6 and TRBJ2-7, the complete variable domain is GAGVSQSPRYKVTKRGQDVALRCDPISGHVSLYWYRQALGQGPEFLTYFNYEAQQDKSGLPNDRFSAERPEGSISTLTIQRTEQRDSAMYRCASSLAGFEQYFGPGTRLTVT.

The gene calls are TRBV21-1 and TRBJ2-7; TRBD1 is taken as the D call from the table, unchecked against the DNA. TRBV21-1 is a known pseudogene. CDR3 size: 14 residues. The CDR3 nucleotides are TGTGCCAGCAAGACAGGACAGCCCTCCTACGAGCAGTACTTC. It encodes CASKTGQPSYEQYF.

The rearrangement joins TRBV29-1 to TRBJ2-7, with D tentatively TRBD2 (5 bases). The CDR3 contains 14 residues. CDR1 SQVTM and CDR2 ANQGSEA come from the germline V gene. Trimming took off 0 bases at V and 0 bases at J, with 9 bases between the two ends. The CDR3 here is CSVEELGSSYEQYF. In DNA, the CDR3 is TGCAGCGTTGAAGAACTAGGGTCCTCCTACGAGCAGTACTTC.

The chain links TRBV7-6 to TRBJ1-6, with D maybe TRBD1 (5 bases). The germline gives CDR1 SGHVS, CDR2 FNYEAQ. This CDR3 comprises 19 residues. V was clipped by 1 base and J by 6 bases, with 22 bases between them. DNA for the CDR3: TGTGCCAGCAGCTTAGTAGGGCAGGTGCGGGGGGAGTCTAATTCACCCCTCCACTTT. Amino acid sequence: CASSLVGQVRGESNSPLHF. Looking up the rest from reference TRBV7-6 and TRBJ1-6 gives the full variable domain: GAGVSQSPRYKVTKRGQDVALRCDPISGHVSLYWYRQALGQGPEFLTYFNYEAQQDKSGLPNDRFSAERPEGSISTLTIQRTEQRDSAMYRCASSLVGQVRGESNSPLHFGNGTRLTVT.

This clone was found once. This chain uses TRBV5-6 with TRBJ1-2, with 9 bases lining up with TRBD1. Trimming cost V 3 bases and J 4 bases; bases outside gene matches: 7. CDR3 length: 15 amino acids. Germline CDR1 SGHDT, CDR2 YYEEEE. The CDR3 DNA is TGTGCCAGCAGCTGGGGGACAGGGACCTCCTATGGCTACACCTTC. This gives the protein CASSWGTGTSYGYTF.